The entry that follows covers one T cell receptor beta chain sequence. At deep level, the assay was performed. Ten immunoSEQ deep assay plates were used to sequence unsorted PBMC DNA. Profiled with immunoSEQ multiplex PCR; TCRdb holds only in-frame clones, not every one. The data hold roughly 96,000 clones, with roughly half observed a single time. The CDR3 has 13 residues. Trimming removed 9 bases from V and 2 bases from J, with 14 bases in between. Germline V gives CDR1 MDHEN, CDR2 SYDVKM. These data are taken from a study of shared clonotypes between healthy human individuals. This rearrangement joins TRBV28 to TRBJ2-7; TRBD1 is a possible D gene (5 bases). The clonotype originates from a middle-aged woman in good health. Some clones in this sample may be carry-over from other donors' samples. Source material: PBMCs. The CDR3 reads CASRGMWAYEQYF. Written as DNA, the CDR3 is TGTGCCAGTAGGGGCATGTGGGCCTACGAGCAGTACTTC.